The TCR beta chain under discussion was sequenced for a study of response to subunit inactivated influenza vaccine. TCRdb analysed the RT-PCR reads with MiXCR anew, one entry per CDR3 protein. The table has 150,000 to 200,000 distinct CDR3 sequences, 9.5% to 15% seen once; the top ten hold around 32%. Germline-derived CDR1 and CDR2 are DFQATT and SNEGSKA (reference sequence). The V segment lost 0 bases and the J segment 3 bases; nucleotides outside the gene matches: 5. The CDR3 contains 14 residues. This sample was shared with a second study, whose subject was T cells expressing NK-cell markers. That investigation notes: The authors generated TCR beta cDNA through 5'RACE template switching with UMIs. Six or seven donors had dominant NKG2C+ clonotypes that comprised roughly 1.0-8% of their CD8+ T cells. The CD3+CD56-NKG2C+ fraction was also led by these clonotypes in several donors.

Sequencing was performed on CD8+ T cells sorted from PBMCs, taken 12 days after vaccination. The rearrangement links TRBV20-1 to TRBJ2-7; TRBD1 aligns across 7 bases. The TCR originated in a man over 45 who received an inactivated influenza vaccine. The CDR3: CSARDRDRNYEQYF. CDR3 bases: TGCAGTGCTAGAGATCGGGACAGAAACTACGAGCAGTACTTC.